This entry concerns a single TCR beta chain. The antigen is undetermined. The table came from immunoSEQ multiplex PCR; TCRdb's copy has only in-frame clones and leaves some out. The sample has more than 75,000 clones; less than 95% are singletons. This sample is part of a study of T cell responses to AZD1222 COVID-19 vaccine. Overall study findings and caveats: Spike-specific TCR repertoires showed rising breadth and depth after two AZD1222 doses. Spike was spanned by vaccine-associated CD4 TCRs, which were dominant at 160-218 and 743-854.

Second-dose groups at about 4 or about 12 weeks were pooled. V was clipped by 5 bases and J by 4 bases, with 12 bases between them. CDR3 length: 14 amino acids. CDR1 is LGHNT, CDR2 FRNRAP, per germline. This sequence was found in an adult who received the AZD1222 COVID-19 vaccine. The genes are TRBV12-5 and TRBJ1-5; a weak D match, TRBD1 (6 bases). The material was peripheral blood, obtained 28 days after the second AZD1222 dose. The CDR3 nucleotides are TGTGCTAGTGGTGGGGGCCAAAATAATCAGCCCCAGCATTTT. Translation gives CASGGGQNNQPQHF.